This T cell receptor beta chain emerged from a study of T cell responses to AZD1222 COVID-19 vaccine. Study summary: Some second doses came at about 4 weeks and others at about 12 weeks; these were pooled. Study-level findings and limits: Vaccination with two AZD1222 doses was followed by a rise in Spike-specific TCR breadth and depth. The sample set comprised mostly white British donors with more females, and clonal diversity was possibly underestimated.

TCRdb's copy holds only in-frame clones and misses some; the assay was immunoSEQ multiplex PCR. The table shows about 140,000 clones, with 85% to 95% occurring only once. Germline values: CDR1 SGHRS, CDR2 YFSETQ. V was pared by 5 bases and J by 6 bases, with 14 bases between. The CDR3 runs to 14 residues. Note on this clone: The antigen is undetermined.

The sample consisted of peripheral blood, taken on day 0 of AZD1222 vaccination. The TCR sequence derives from an adult in good health. The rearrangement joins TRBV5-1 to TRBJ2-2; D unresolved. The CDR3 DNA reads as TGCGCCAGCAGTCTAAATGATGGGTCCGGGGAGCTGTTTTTT. This translates into CASSLNDGSGELFF.